Following are 13 T cell receptor beta chains from one sample sequenced in a study of cytomegalovirus exposure and HLA in healthy donors. Primers included in the PCR were 60 Vbeta and 13 Jbeta primers. The method was immunoSEQ multiplex PCR; TCRdb's version includes in-frame clones alone and lacks a portion of them. The table has roughly 140,000 clones, approximately 82% seen once. The sample taken for sequencing was PBMCs. These receptors all come from an older woman in good health and CMV-seropositive.

V gene TRBV4-2 combines with J gene TRBJ2-3; TRBD2 matches 10 bases. Germline V gives CDR1 LGHNA, CDR2 YNFKEQ. The V segment lost 2 bases and the J segment 0 bases; nucleotides outside the gene matches: 8. This CDR3 comprises 18 residues. CDR3 sequence reads: CASSQRAGGFSSTDTQYF. In DNA form, the CDR3 reads TGTGCCAGCAGCCAAAGAGCGGGAGGGTTTTCTAGCACAGATACGCAGTATTTT.

The rearrangement joins TRBV6-5 to TRBJ2-7; 9 nucleotides match TRBD1. The CDR3 has 14 residues. V was pared by 6 bases and J by 5 bases, with 8 bases of the junction left unmatched. Per germline, CDR1 MNHEY and CDR2 SVGAGI. The CDR3 loop is CASRRGQGMHEQYF. CDR3 sequence (DNA): TGTGCCAGCAGGAGGGGACAGGGAATGCACGAGCAGTACTTC.

This chain links TRBV5-1 with TRBJ2-7; 7 bases agree with TRBD1. Germline lookup yields CDR1 SGHRS and CDR2 YFSETQ. J lost 6 bases, V lost 2 bases, and 8 bases had no gene match. This CDR3 contains 14 residues. The CDR3 is CASSFGQVDREQYF. The CDR3 nucleotides read TGCGCCAGCAGCTTTGGACAGGTCGACCGCGAGCAGTACTTC.

This clone appeared a few times. The gene calls are TRBV7-8 and TRBJ2-7; TRBD1 matches at 7 bases. V dropped 3 bases and J dropped 2; count of bases not matched to a gene: 7. The CDR3 contains 15 residues. Germline V gene sequence: CDR1 SGHVS, CDR2 FQNEAQ. The CDR3 loop reads CASSLSGTETYEQYF. CDR3 DNA sequence: TGTGCCAGCAGCTTGTCCGGGACAGAAACCTACGAGCAGTACTTC.

A note on this clone: At one end, the junction sequence differs from germline, possibly due to a read error. The gene calls are TRBV6-4 and TRBJ2-1, with TRBD2 matching over 10 bases. Germline V gene data show CDR1 as MRHNA and CDR2 as SNTAGT. This CDR3 is 16 amino acids long. CDR3: CASSDSLAGEGNERFF. DNA of the CDR3: TGTGCCAGCAGTGACTCGCTAGCGGGAGAGGGCAATGAGCGGTTCTTC.

The chain uses TRBV21-1 and TRBJ1-2. TRBV21-1 is marked as a pseudogene. CDR3 size: 14 residues. CDR3 loop: CASSKGGGPYGYTF. As DNA, the CDR3 is TGTGCCAGCAGCAAGGGGGGGGGACCCTATGGCTACACCTTC.

This rearrangement joins TRBV28 to TRBJ1-5; possible D gene TRBD1, 5 bases. The CDR3 totals 15 residues. Trimming took off 5 bases at V and 7 bases at J, with 18 bases between the two ends. Germline V lookup: CDR1 MDHEN, CDR2 SYDVKM. The CDR3, as DNA: TGTGCCAGCAGTCCCTCAAATCGGGGGATCCAGCCCCAGCATTTT. Its protein product is CASSPSNRGIQPQHF. The whole variable domain, remainder taken from reference TRBV28 and TRBJ1-5, is DVKVTQSSRYLVKRTGEKVFLECVQDMDHENMFWYRQDPGLGLRLIYFSYDVKMKEKGDIPEGYSVSREKKERFSLILESASTNQTSMYLCASSPSNRGIQPQHFGDGTRLSIL.

V and J are TRBV19 and TRBJ1-1; possibly TRBD1 for D (6 bases). This CDR3 has 15 residues. Trimming cost V 0 bases and J 5 bases, with 13 bases left between them. Germline V gene lookup returns CDR1 LNHDA and CDR2 SQIVND (reference sequence). CDR3 residues: CASSIEGGAKTEAFF. CDR3 bases: TGTGCCAGTAGTATAGAAGGGGGGGCGAAAACTGAAGCTTTCTTT.

The DNA of the CDR3 is TGTGCCAGCAGCTTTGGTTCGGGCACAGATACGCAGTATTTT. This translates into CASSFGSGTDTQYF. The genes are TRBV5-4 and TRBJ2-3; D unclear. V gave up 2 bases and J gave up 1 base, with 8 bases separating them. Looked up from germline, CDR1 is SGHNT and CDR2 is YYREEE (reference sequence). This CDR3 comprises 14 residues.

The chain has TRBV7-2 and TRBJ2-7; perhaps TRBD1 as D (6 bases). The germline CDR1 and CDR2 sequences are SGHTA and FQGNSA. This CDR3 is 13 amino acids long. V lost 6 bases and J 3 bases, leaving 12 bases between the germline ends. The CDR3 reads CASRQGNRYEQYF. DNA of the CDR3: TGTGCCAGCAGACAGGGAAATCGCTACGAGCAGTACTTC.

The CDR3 loop reads CASTETAPLAEREDTQYF. The CDR3 region has the DNA TGTGCCAGCACCGAAACCGCCCCCCTAGCGGAGAGGGAAGATACGCAGTATTTT. This sequence joins TRBV11-1 and TRBJ2-3, with TRBD2 matching 7 bases. V lost 7 bases, J lost 5 bases, and 21 bases stayed unmatched. Germline CDR1 and CDR2: SGHAT and FQDESV (reference sequence). The CDR3 spans 18 residues.

The rearrangement uses TRBV6-6 and TRBJ2-7; possibly TRBD1 for D (5 bases). This CDR3 contains 14 residues. Per germline, CDR1 MNHNY and CDR2 SVGAGI (reference sequence). Trimming pared 5 bases from V and 3 bases from J, leaving 14 bases between. For the CDR3, the DNA is TGTGCCAGCAGTCCCCCGAGACAGAGCTACGAGCAGTACTTC. Protein product: CASSPPRQSYEQYF.

The chain is built from TRBV14 and TRBJ1-1, with TRBD1 matching 8 bases. Germline CDR1 reads SGHDN; CDR2 reads FVKESK. The CDR3 is made up of 15 amino acids. Trimming removed 1 base from V and 4 bases from J; junction bases left unmatched: 5. CDR3 bases: TGTGCCAGCAGCCAAGGGAGGACAGGGCTCACTGAAGCTTTCTTT. Translation gives CASSQGRTGLTEAFF. Combining the CDR3 with reference TRBV14 and TRBJ1-1 gives the whole variable domain EAGVTQFPSHSVIEKGQTVTLRCDPISGHDNLYWYRRVMGKEIKFLLHFVKESKQDESGMPNNRFLAERTGGTYSTLKVQPAELEDSGVYFCASSQGRTGLTEAFFGQGTRLTVV.